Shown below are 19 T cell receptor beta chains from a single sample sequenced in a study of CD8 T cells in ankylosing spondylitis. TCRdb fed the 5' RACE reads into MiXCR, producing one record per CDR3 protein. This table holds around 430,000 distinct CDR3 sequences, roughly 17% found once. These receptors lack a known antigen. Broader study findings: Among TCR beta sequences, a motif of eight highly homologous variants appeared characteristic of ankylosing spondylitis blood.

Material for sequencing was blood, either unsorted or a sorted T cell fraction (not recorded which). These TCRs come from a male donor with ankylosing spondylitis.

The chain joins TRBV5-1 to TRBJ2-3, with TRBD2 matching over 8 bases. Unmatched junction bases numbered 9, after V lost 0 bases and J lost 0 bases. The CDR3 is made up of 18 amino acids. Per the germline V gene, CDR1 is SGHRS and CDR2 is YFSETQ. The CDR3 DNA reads TGCGCCAGCAGCTTGGGGCGACAGCGGGAGCTAAGCACAGATACGCAGTATTTT. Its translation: CASSLGRQRELSTDTQYF.

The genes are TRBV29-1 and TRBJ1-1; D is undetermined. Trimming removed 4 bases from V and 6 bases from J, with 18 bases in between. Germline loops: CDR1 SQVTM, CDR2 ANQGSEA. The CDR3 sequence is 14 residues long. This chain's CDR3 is CSVALDPRAPEAFF. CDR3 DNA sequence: TGCAGCGTTGCCCTGGACCCACGAGCCCCTGAAGCTTTCTTT.

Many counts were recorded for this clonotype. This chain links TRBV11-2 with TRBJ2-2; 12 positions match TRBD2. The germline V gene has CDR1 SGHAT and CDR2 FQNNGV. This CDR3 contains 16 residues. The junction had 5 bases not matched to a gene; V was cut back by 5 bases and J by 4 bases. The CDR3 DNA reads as TGTGCCAGCAGCCCTAGCGGGGGGGTGAGCACCGGGGAGCTGTTTTTT. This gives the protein CASSPSGGVSTGELFF.

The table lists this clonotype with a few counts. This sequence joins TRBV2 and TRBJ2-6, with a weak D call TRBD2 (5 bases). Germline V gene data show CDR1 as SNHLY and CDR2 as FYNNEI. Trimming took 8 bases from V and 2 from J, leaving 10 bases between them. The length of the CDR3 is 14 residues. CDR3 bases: TGTGCCAGCCTCCGGGGTGCTGGGGCCAACGTCCTGACTTTC. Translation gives CASLRGAGANVLTF.

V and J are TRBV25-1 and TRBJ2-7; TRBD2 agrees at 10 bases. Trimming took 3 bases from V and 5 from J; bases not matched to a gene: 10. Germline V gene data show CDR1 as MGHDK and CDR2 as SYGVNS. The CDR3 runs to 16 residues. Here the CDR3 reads CASSDRRFTSGDEQYF. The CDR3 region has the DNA TGTGCCAGCAGTGACCGGAGGTTTACTAGCGGGGACGAGCAGTACTTC.

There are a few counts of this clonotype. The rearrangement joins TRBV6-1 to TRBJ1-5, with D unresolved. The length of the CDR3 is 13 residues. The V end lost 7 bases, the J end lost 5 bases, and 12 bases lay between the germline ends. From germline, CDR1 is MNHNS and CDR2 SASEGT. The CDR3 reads CASTRANYQPQHF. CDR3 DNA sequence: TGTGCCAGCACAAGGGCAAACTATCAGCCCCAGCATTTT.

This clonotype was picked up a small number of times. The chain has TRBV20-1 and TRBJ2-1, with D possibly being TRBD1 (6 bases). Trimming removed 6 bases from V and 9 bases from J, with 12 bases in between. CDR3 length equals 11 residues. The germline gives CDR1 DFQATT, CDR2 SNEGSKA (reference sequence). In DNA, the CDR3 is TGCAGTGCGAAGTGGGGGCCTGAGCAGTTCTTC. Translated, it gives CSAKWGPEQFF.

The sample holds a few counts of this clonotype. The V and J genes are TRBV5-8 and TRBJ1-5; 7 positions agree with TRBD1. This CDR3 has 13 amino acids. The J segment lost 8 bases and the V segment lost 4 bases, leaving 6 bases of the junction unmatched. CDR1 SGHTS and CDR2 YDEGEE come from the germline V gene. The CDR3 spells CASSVDRVEPQHF. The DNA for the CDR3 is TGTGCCAGCAGCGTCGACAGGGTGGAGCCCCAGCATTTT.

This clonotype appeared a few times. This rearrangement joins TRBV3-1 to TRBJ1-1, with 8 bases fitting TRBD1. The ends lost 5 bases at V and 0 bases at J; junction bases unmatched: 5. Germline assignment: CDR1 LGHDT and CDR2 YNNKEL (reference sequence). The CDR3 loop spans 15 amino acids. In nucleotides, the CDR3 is TGTGCCAGCAGCAATCGGGACAGGCTGAACACTGAAGCTTTCTTT. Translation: CASSNRDRLNTEAFF.

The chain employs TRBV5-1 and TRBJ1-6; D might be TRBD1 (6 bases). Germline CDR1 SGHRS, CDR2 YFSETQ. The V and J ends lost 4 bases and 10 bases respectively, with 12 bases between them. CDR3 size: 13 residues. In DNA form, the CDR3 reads TGCGCCAGCAGCCCCGAGGGGGGATCACCCCTCCACTTT. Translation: CASSPEGGSPLHF.

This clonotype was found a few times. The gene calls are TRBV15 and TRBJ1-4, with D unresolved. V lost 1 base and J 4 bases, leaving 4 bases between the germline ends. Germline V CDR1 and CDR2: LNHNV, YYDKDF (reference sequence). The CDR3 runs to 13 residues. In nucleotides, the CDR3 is TGTGCCACCAGCAGAGCCCGTAATGAAAAACTGTTTTTT. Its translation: CATSRARNEKLFF.

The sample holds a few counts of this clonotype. The CDR3 protein is CASTPGRPWEETQYF. The CDR3 DNA reads TGCGCCAGCACCCCAGGAAGACCTTGGGAAGAGACCCAGTACTTC. The chain uses TRBV10-1 and TRBJ2-5; D gene uncertain. Trimming left V 7 bases short and J 3 bases short, with 18 bases between. This CDR3 contains 15 residues. In germline, CDR1 is WNHNN, CDR2 SYGVQD (reference sequence).

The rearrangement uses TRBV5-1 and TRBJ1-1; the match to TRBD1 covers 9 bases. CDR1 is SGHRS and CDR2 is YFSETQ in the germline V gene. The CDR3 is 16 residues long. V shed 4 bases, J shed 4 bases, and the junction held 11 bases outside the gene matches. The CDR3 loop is CASSPVSGTGTTEAFF. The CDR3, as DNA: TGCGCCAGCAGCCCCGTTTCCGGGACAGGGACCACTGAAGCTTTCTTT.

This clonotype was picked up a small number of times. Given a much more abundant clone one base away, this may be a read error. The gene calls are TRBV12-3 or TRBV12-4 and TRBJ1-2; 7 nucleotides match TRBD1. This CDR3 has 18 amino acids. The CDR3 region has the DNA TGTGCCATCAGTTTATTATTCAGGGCCACAGGGGCTAACTATGGCTACACCTTC. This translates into CAISLLFRATGANYGYTF.

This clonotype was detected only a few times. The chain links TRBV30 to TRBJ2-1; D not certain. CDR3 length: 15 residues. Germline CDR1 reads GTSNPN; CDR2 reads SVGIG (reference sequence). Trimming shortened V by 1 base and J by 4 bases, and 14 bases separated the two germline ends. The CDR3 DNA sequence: TGTGCCTGGAGTGCGGGCAGGATCAATTACAATGAGCAGTTCTTC. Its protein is CAWSAGRINYNEQFF.

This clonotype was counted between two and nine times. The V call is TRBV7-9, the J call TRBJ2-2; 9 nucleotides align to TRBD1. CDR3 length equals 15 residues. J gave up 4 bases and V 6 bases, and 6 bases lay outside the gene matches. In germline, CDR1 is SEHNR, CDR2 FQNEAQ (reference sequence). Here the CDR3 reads CASSYGTGSTGELFF. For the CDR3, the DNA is TGTGCCAGCAGTTATGGGACAGGGAGCACCGGGGAGCTGTTTTTT. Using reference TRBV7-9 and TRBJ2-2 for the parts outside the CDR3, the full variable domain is DTGVSQNPRHKITKRGQNVTFRCDPISEHNRLYWYRQTLGQGPEFLTYFQNEAQLEKSRLLSDRFSAERPKGSFSTLEIQRTEQGDSAMYLCASSYGTGSTGELFFGEGSRLTVL.

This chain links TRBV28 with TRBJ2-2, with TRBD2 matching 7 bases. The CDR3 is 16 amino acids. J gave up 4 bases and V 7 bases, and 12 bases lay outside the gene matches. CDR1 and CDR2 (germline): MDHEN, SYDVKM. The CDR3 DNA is TGTGCCAGCACGCCCCCCGGCCAGCGGGGCACCGGGGAGCTGTTTTTT. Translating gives CASTPPGQRGTGELFF.

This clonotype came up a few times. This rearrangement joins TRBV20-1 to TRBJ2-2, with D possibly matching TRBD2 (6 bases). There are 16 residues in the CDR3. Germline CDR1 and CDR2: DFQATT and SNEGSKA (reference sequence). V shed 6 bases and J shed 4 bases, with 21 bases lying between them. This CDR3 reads CSAQSFLATSTGELFF. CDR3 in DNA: TGCAGTGCCCAGTCTTTTCTAGCGACTTCCACCGGGGAGCTGTTTTTT.

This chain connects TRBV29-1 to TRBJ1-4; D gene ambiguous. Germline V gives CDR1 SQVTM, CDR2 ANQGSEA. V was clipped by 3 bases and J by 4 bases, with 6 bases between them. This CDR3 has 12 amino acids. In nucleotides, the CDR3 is TGCAGCGTTGAGTCCGGTAATGAAAAACTGTTTTTT. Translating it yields CSVESGNEKLFF. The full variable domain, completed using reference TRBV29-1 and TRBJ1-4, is SAVISQKPSRDICQRGTSLTIQCQVDSQVTMMFWYRQQPGQSLTLIATANQGSEATYESGFVIDKFPISRPNLTFSTLTVSNMSPEDSSIYLCSVESGNEKLFFGSGTQLSVL.